The present TCR beta chain was sequenced within a study of OX40 agonist ivuxolimab in advanced cancers. V lost 4 bases and J 1 base, leaving 10 bases between the germline ends. Germline V gives CDR1 SGHNT, CDR2 YYREEE (reference sequence). The CDR3 covers 14 residues. Study observations and caveats: Among the lowest levels of clonal expansion were found in partial responders at 0.1-3.0 mg/kg.

Notes on this clone: What it recognizes is unknown.

TCRdb's copy holds only in-frame clones and misses some; the assay was immunoSEQ multiplex PCR. The sample includes tens of thousands of clones, 88% of them seen just once. The TCR comes from an adult with an advanced solid tumor such as melanoma, head and neck, liver or kidney cancer. The chain joins TRBV5-4 to TRBJ2-3; D is unclear. The source material was CD4+ or CD8+ T cells sorted from blood, sampled in a trial of the OX40 agonist ivuxolimab. CDR3 sequence reads: CASSPPFGTDTQYF. DNA for the CDR3: TGTGCCAGCAGCCCCCCCTTTGGCACAGATACGCAGTATTTT.